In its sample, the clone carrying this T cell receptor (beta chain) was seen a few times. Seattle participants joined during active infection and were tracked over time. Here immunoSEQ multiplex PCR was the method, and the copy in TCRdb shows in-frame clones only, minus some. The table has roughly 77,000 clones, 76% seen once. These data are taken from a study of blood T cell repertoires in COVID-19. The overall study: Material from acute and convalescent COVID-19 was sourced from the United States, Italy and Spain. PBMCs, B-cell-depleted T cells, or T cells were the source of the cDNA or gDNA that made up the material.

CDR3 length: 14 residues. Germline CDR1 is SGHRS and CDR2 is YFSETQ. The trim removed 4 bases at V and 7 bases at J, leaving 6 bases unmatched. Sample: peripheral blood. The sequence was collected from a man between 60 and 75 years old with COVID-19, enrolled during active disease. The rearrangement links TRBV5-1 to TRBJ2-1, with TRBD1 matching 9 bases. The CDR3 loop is CASSPWDRANEQFF. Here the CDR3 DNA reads TGCGCCAGCAGCCCCTGGGACAGGGCAAATGAGCAGTTCTTC.